Below, 2 T cell receptor beta chains from the same sample are listed, as sequenced in a study of regulatory T cells in long-lasting Graves disease. The time point denotes: newly diagnosed GD, antithyroid drugs for less than 3 months. Preparation of the TCR library used RNA extracted from PBMCs. Arm-PCR with iRepertoire HTBI primers amplified the CDR3 regions for these TCR beta libraries. Each CDR3 protein gets one entry after TCRdb re-called the multiplex PCR reads with MiXCR. The sample holds about 540,000 distinct CDR3 sequences, roughly 14% seen once. Another study also made use of these data, one on T cells in Graves' hyperthyroidism and ophthalmopathy.

The source material was peripheral blood mononuclear cells (PBMCs), sampled at new diagnosis, from a patient treated with antithyroid drugs. The source of these receptors is a man younger than 45 with Graves disease.

This clonotype has at least ten counts. The rearrangement links TRBV7-3 to TRBJ2-1, with 12 bases fitting TRBD2. The CDR3 sequence is 17 residues long. V was pared by 0 bases and J by 9 bases, with 9 bases of the junction left unmatched. Germline V gene data show CDR1 as SGHTA and CDR2 as FQGTGA. The CDR3 region is CASSLTFQLAGGGEQFF. As DNA, the CDR3 is TGTGCCAGCAGCTTAACGTTCCAACTAGCGGGAGGTGGTGAGCAGTTCTTC. The full variable domain, its missing parts supplied by reference TRBV7-3 and TRBJ2-1, is GAGVSQTPSNKVTEKGKYVELRCDPISGHTALYWYRQSLGQGPEFLIYFQGTGAADDSGLPNDRFFAVRPEGSVSTLKIQRTERGDSAVYLCASSLTFQLAGGGEQFFGPGTRLTVL.

This clonotype came up many times. This chain connects TRBV12-3 or TRBV12-4 to TRBJ2-6, with D possibly matching TRBD2 (7 bases). The CDR3 length is 17 residues. V lost 0 bases and J lost 4, with 13 bases in between. CDR3 protein: CASSLAGGAYGANVLTF. CDR3 nucleotides: TGTGCCAGCAGTTTAGCGGGGGGGGCTTACGGGGCCAACGTCCTGACTTTC.